These T cell receptor beta chains were read from a single sample in a study of T cell responses to AZD1222 COVID-19 vaccine. Produced via immunoSEQ multiplex PCR; TCRdb's table is partial and in-frame only. The top ten clones hold roughly 0.5% of a sample with more than 150,000 clones, 85% to 90% of them seen once. Sequencing was performed on peripheral blood, taken on day 0 of AZD1222 vaccination. These receptors all stem from an adult in good health. Both conserved end residues are part of each CDR3. D genes are given only for firm matches. Size tells how often a clone was seen (once, few, many) or the class of an expanded clone, and some rows leave it out.

d_gene	v_gene	abundance	j_gene	CDR3aa	CDR3nt
TRBD2	TRBV18	NA	TRBJ2-7	CASSLGLAPAYEQYF	TGTGCCAGCTCACTGGGACTAGCGCCTGCCTACGAGCAGTACTTC
TRBD1	TRBV4-2	NA	TRBJ1-3	CASSQEDRGSGNTIYF	TGTGCCAGCAGCCAAGAGGACAGGGGCTCTGGAAACACCATATATTTT
NA	TRBV15	NA	TRBJ2-1	CATSPRATGHEQFF	TGTGCCACCAGCCCACGGGCGACGGGCCATGAGCAGTTCTTC
NA	TRBV20-1	NA	TRBJ1-5	CSASTRFGNQPQHF	TGCAGTGCTAGTACCCGGTTCGGCAATCAGCCCCAGCATTTT
NA	TRBV7-8	NA	TRBJ1-6	CASRFRVLGSPLHF	TGTGCCAGCAGATTCAGGGTCCTGGGTTCACCCCTCCACTTT
NA	TRBV11-2	NA	TRBJ2-6	CASSPPGTSGANVLTF	TGTGCCAGCAGCCCACCCGGGACTTCTGGGGCCAACGTCCTGACTTTC
TRBD2	TRBV19	NA	TRBJ2-6	CASRPGGYRTTSGSGANVLTF	TGTGCCAGTAGGCCCGGGGGATACAGGACGACTAGCGGGAGTGGGGCCAACGTCCTGACTTTC
TRBD1	TRBV5-1	NA	TRBJ2-2	CASSLAVGQGATGELFF	TGCGCCAGCAGCTTGGCCGTTGGGCAGGGGGCCACCGGGGAGCTGTTTTTT
NA	TRBV5-1	NA	TRBJ2-7	CASSLVVAIDEQYF	TGCGCCAGCAGCTTGGTGGTAGCGATAGACGAGCAGTACTTC
TRBD1	TRBV18	NA	TRBJ2-3	CASSPRQGTDTQYF	TGTGCCAGCTCACCAAGACAGGGAACAGATACGCAGTATTTT
TRBD2	TRBV9	NA	TRBJ2-2	CASSVEPSLLAGGHGELFF	TGTGCCAGCAGCGTAGAGCCCTCCTTACTAGCGGGGGGGCACGGGGAGCTGTTTTTT
NA	TRBV13	NA	TRBJ1-6	CASSLLGSPLHF	TGTGCCAGCAGCCTCCTCGGTTCACCCCTCCACTTT
NA	TRBV5-4	NA	TRBJ2-7	CASSRRGEERYEQYF	TGTGCCAGCAGCCGGAGGGGGGAGGAAAGGTACGAGCAGTACTTC
NA	TRBV3-1/TRBV3-2	NA	TRBJ1-1	CASSLRTGVLTYEAFF	TGTGCCAGCAGCCTCCGGACGGGAGTATTGACGTATGAAGCTTTCTTT
NA	TRBV20-1	once	TRBJ2-5	CSARTGETQYF	TGCAGTGCTCGCACAGGGGAGACCCAGTACTTC
NA	TRBV27	NA	TRBJ1-6	CASKEGYNSPLHF	TGTGCCAGCAAGGAGGGGTATAATTCACCCCTCCACTTT
NA	TRBV11-2	NA	TRBJ1-3	CASSLVGGLSGNTIYF	TGTGCCAGCAGCTTAGTGGGTGGGCTCTCTGGAAACACCATATATTTT
NA	TRBV21-1	NA	TRBJ2-3	CASNTVPGHSSGMGPDTQYF	TGTGCCAGCAACACTGTTCCGGGACACTCTAGCGGGATGGGCCCAGATACGCAGTATTTT
NA	TRBV28	NA	TRBJ1-2	CASSLLSGVGGYTF	TGTGCCAGCAGCTTACTCTCGGGGGTCGGAGGCTACACCTTC
NA	TRBV11-3	NA	TRBJ2-3	CASSPRTGTDTQYF	TGTGCCAGCAGCCCCCGGACGGGCACAGATACGCAGTATTTT
NA	TRBV5-1	few	TRBJ2-3	CASSLGGSPDTQYF	TGCGCCAGCAGCTTGGGGGGGTCACCAGATACGCAGTATTTT
TRBD1	TRBV27	NA	TRBJ2-2	CASKGQGATGELFF	TGTGCCAGCAAAGGACAGGGGGCCACCGGGGAGCTGTTTTTT
TRBD1	TRBV28	NA	TRBJ2-7	CASAYPGQGAHEQYF	TGTGCCAGCGCTTATCCGGGACAGGGGGCCCACGAGCAGTACTTC
TRBD2	TRBV5-1	NA	TRBJ2-1	CASSLNPGTSGGYYNEQFF	TGCGCCAGCAGCCTGAATCCCGGGACTAGCGGGGGGTATTACAATGAGCAGTTCTTC
NA	TRBV30	NA	TRBJ2-1	CAWSSKGPEQFF	TGTGCCTGGAGTAGTAAGGGACCGGAGCAGTTCTTC